Listed below are T cell receptor beta chains from one sample, sequenced in a study of T cells in Graves' hyperthyroidism and ophthalmopathy. One entry per CDR3 protein results from TCRdb running MiXCR on the multiplex PCR reads. Of under 400,000 distinct CDR3 sequences listed, roughly 15% were seen once; the top ten hold approximately 19%. Sample: blood. All receptors come from a woman aged 55-69 years with Graves' ophthalmopathy. CDR3s include the opening cysteine and the closing phenylalanine or tryptophan. D genes are given only for firm matches. Size is omitted from some rows. Given values are once, few, many or a class for expanded clones.

J,size,V,D,DNA,CDR3
TRBJ2-2,-,TRBV5-1,-,TGCGCCAGCAGCTCCCCCAGGGACACCGGGGAGCTGTTTTTT,CASSSPRDTGELFF
TRBJ2-3,few,TRBV12-3/TRBV12-4,-,TGTGCCAGCAGTTCAGACCGGCATACGCAGTATTTT,CASSSDRHTQYF
TRBJ2-2,-,TRBV19,-,TGTGCCAGTAGTATATTCGGGAACACCGGGGAGCTGTTTTTT,CASSIFGNTGELFF
TRBJ2-3,-,TRBV29-1,-,TGCAGCGTCAAAGAGGGCACAGATACGCAGTATTTT,CSVKEGTDTQYF
TRBJ1-1,many,TRBV2,-,TGTGCCAGCAAACTTTACAGGGCCGGGAACACTGAAGCTTTCTTT,CASKLYRAGNTEAFF
TRBJ2-7,many,TRBV20-1,TRBD2,TGCAGTGCAAGCGGGACTAGCGGGAGTCAGTACGAGCAGTACTTC,CSASGTSGSQYEQYF
TRBJ2-5,many,TRBV2,TRBD2,TGTGCCAGCAGGGCGGGACTAGCGGGAGTAGAGACCCAGTACTTC,CASRAGLAGVETQYF
TRBJ1-2,many,TRBV29-1,TRBD1,TGCAGCACCAGCGGACAGGGGGCTGGCTACACCTTC,CSTSGQGAGYTF
TRBJ2-3,many,TRBV12-3/TRBV12-4,-,TGTGCCAGCAGTGGATTCGCCACAGATACGCAGTATTTT,CASSGFATDTQYF
TRBJ2-1,many,TRBV5-1,TRBD2,TGCGCCAGCAGCTTGGCAGCGGGAACCTACAATGAGCAGTTCTTC,CASSLAAGTYNEQFF
TRBJ2-5,many,TRBV4-1,TRBD1,TGCGCCAGCAGCCAAGATGGTCCCGACAGGGTGGGGGAAGAGACCCAGTACTTC,CASSQDGPDRVGEETQYF
TRBJ2-5,-,TRBV19,TRBD2,TGTGCCACAAGGGGAGGGGCGGCGGGTCAAGAGACCCAGTACTTC,CATRGGAAGQETQYF
TRBJ2-3,few,TRBV5-1,-,TGCGCCAGCAGCTTGGGGGACGGGGTCACCACAGATACGCAGTATTTT,CASSLGDGVTTDTQYF
TRBJ2-7,few,TRBV12-5,-,TGTGCTAGCGCTTCGTGGGCCCAGGGGCCCGGGGGTGAGCAGTACTTC,CASASWAQGPGGEQYF
TRBJ2-5,-,TRBV20-1,-,TGCAGTGCTAGAAACCACGGGAGAACGCGAGAGACCCAGTACTTC,CSARNHGRTRETQYF
TRBJ2-2,-,TRBV9,TRBD1,TGTGCCAGCAGCGTAGGGACAGGTCGAGGGGGAATAGGGACCGGGGAGCTGTTTTTT,CASSVGTGRGGIGTGELFF
TRBJ2-7,many,TRBV11-2,-,TGTGCCAGCAGTCCTATTTCAGGGACCCGTGAGAGGTACGAGCAGTACTTC,CASSPISGTRERYEQYF